Given below is one T cell receptor beta chain in context. CDR3 size: 21 residues. The ends lost 1 base at V and 2 bases at J; junction bases unmatched: 15. Germline lookup yields CDR1 LNHNV and CDR2 YYDKDF (reference sequence). The data were obtained in a study of early T cells in non-severe SARS-CoV-2 infection. Individual cDNA molecules received unique molecular identifiers. A single record per CDR3 protein comes from TCRdb applying MiXCR to the 5' RACE reads. Found here are about 120,000 distinct CDR3 sequences, roughly 12% of them singletons; the top ten hold 3.5% to 4%. The sequences come from whole blood, collected at baseline. This clonotype was obtained from an adult who was a healthcare worker with PCR-confirmed SARS-CoV-2 infection or an uninfected control (not recorded which). The chain employs TRBV15 and TRBJ2-3, with 13 bases that match TRBD2. This chain's CDR3 is CATSRGYSPGTSGKITDTQYF. CDR3 nucleotides: TGTGCCACCAGCAGAGGTTACTCTCCCGGGACTAGCGGGAAAATCACAGATACGCAGTATTTT.